This T cell receptor (beta chain) stems from a study of control samples from healthy donors and cancer patients. The J segment lost 7 bases and the V segment lost 3 bases, leaving 4 bases of the junction unmatched. The CDR3 spans 15 residues. Germline assignment: CDR1 LGHDT and CDR2 YNNKEL (reference sequence). Clones were read by immunoSEQ multiplex PCR, and TCRdb kept only the in-frame ones, dropping some. The sample shows about 13,000 clones, approximately 77% of them seen only once. This chain connects TRBV3-1 (or the pseudogene TRBV3-2) to TRBJ2-2; 11 nucleotides match TRBD2. The TCR originated in a male donor with melanoma. The source material was formalin-fixed, paraffin-embedded tissue. CDR3 DNA: TGTGCCAGCAGCCACCTAGCGGGGGGCGTCGGGGAGCTGTTTTTT. Translating it yields CASSHLAGGVGELFF.